The rows below give T cell receptor beta chains drawn from one sample of a study of blood T cell repertoires in COVID-19. Only in-frame clones appear in the TCRdb table, and some are missing; sequencing was by immunoSEQ multiplex PCR. There are 30,000 to 40,000 clones in the sample; 80% to 90% occur only once, and around 5% lies in the top ten. The sequenced sample was peripheral blood. These TCRs come from a woman of 80 years or more with active or convalescent COVID-19. CDR3s include the opening cysteine and the closing phenylalanine or tryptophan. The D gene is left open where the match is weak. The size of a clone is reported for some rows only, either as once, few or many, or as a class for expanded clones.

d_call | j_call | clone_size | v_call | cdr3_aa | cdr3_nt
. | TRBJ1-3 | . | TRBV6-5 | CASSTGGSIGNTIYF | TGTGCCAGCAGTACGGGGGGTTCAATTGGAAACACCATATATTTT
TRBD2 | TRBJ2-3 | once | TRBV7-2 | CASSILAGQDTQYF | TGTGCCAGCAGCATACTAGCGGGGCAAGATACGCAGTATTTT
. | TRBJ1-5 | . | TRBV3-1/TRBV3-2 | CASSLRQNDQPQHF | TGTGCCAGCAGCCTGAGACAGAATGATCAGCCCCAGCATTTT
. | TRBJ2-1 | once | TRBV5-5 | CASSLEAVISYNEQFF | TGTGCCAGCAGCTTGGAGGCGGTGATCTCCTACAATGAGCAGTTCTTC
. | TRBJ2-5 | few | TRBV7-2 | CASSFFPSETQYF | TGTGCCAGCAGCTTTTTCCCCTCCGAGACCCAGTACTTC
TRBD1 | TRBJ2-2 | . | TRBV25-1 | CASMAAGGRELFF | TGTGCCAGCATGGCGGCAGGGGGTAGGGAGCTGTTTTTT
. | TRBJ1-6 | . | TRBV28 | CASSPIKTFRNSPLHF | TGTGCCAGCAGTCCGATAAAGACATTTCGAAATTCACCCCTCCACTTT
TRBD2 | TRBJ2-1 | . | TRBV7-3 | CASSLKRGGPNEQFF | TGTGCCAGCAGCTTAAAGCGGGGGGGCCCGAATGAGCAGTTCTTC
. | TRBJ1-1 | . | TRBV12-3/TRBV12-4 | CASTLWGETEAFF | TGTGCCAGCACCCTATGGGGGGAGACTGAAGCTTTCTTT
. | TRBJ1-1 | . | TRBV15 | CATSRDLVSAEAFF | TGTGCCACCAGCAGAGATCTCGTGTCAGCGGAAGCTTTCTTT
. | TRBJ1-4 | . | TRBV4-3 | CASSQERQVYEKLFF | TGCGCCAGCAGCCAAGAACGACAGGTTTATGAAAAACTGTTTTTT
. | TRBJ2-7 | once | TRBV9 | CASSVGGLAYEQYF | TGTGCCAGCAGCGTAGGGGGACTTGCCTACGAGCAGTACTTC
. | TRBJ1-4 | . | TRBV3-1/TRBV3-2 | CASSQGEGELFF | TGTGCCAGCAGCCAAGGGGAGGGGGAACTGTTTTTT
TRBD1 | TRBJ1-4 | few | TRBV18 | CASSPRPPEAGGKLFF | TGTGCCAGCTCACCAAGGCCACCAGAGGCAGGGGGAAAACTGTTTTTT
. | TRBJ2-7 | . | TRBV2 | CASSPTGGLYEQYF | TGTGCCAGCAGTCCCACTGGCGGCCTCTACGAGCAGTACTTC
TRBD1 | TRBJ1-3 | . | TRBV9 | CASSVQGQGPGNTIYF | TGTGCCAGCAGCGTCCAGGGACAGGGCCCTGGAAACACCATATATTTT
TRBD2 | TRBJ2-3 | . | TRBV28 | CASRPQLAVSTDTQYF | TGTGCCAGCAGGCCACAACTAGCGGTTAGCACAGATACGCAGTATTTT
TRBD1 | TRBJ1-6 | few | TRBV5-1 | CASSSGTDLRSPLHF | TGCGCCAGCAGCTCAGGGACAGACTTACGATCACCCCTCCACTTT
. | TRBJ2-3 | . | TRBV19 | CASRASLGTQYF | TGTGCCAGTAGGGCTAGCCTTGGTACGCAGTATTTT
TRBD1 | TRBJ1-6 | . | TRBV6-6 | CATPRDRGNSSPLHF | TGTGCCACCCCCCGGGACAGGGGTAATAGTTCACCCCTCCACTTT
. | TRBJ1-5 | once | TRBV6-5 | CASSYRPTGEGQPQHF | TGTGCCAGCAGTTACCGCCCTACTGGGGAGGGCCAGCCCCAGCATTTT
. | TRBJ1-1 | . | TRBV30 | CAWTRLQAVSGAFF | TGTGCCTGGACGAGATTACAGGCGGTATCTGGAGCTTTCTTT
TRBD1 | TRBJ2-3 | medium-sized | TRBV27 | CASRLPGQGLNTQYF | TGTGCCAGCAGACTCCCGGGACAGGGATTGAATACGCAGTATTTT
. | TRBJ1-2 | . | TRBV6-5 | CASSLTPNYGYTF | TGTGCCAGCAGTTTGACACCCAACTATGGCTACACCTTC
. | TRBJ1-5 | . | TRBV20-1 | CSASNQGGSQPQHF | TGCAGTGCTAGTAACCAGGGAGGGAGTCAGCCCCAGCATTTT
. | TRBJ1-2 | . | TRBV3-1/TRBV3-2 | CASRNRQATTIYGYTF | TGTGCCAGCAGGAATCGACAGGCAACTACAATCTATGGCTACACCTTC
. | TRBJ1-5 | once | TRBV19 | CASSMGQGKNQPQHF | TGTGCCAGTAGTATGGGTCAGGGGAAGAATCAGCCCCAGCATTTT
TRBD1 | TRBJ2-6 | . | TRBV5-5 | CASSGTGSGANVLTF | TGTGCCAGCAGCGGGACAGGGTCTGGGGCCAACGTCCTGACTTTC
TRBD1 | TRBJ2-4 | . | TRBV23-1 | CASSLRTGGENIQYF | TGCGCCAGCAGTCTTAGGACAGGGGGAGAAAACATTCAGTACTTC
. | TRBJ2-7 | . | TRBV15 | CATSRNRVRSEQYF | TGTGCCACCAGCCGGAACAGGGTCCGTTCCGAGCAGTACTTC
TRBD1 | TRBJ1-5 | few | TRBV6-1 | CASSETGGGQPQHF | TGTGCCAGCAGTGAAACAGGGGGCGGTCAGCCCCAGCATTTT
TRBD2 | TRBJ2-1 | . | TRBV5-1 | CASSRTSGSYNEQFF | TGCGCCAGCAGCAGGACTAGCGGCTCCTACAATGAGCAGTTCTTC
TRBD2 | TRBJ2-2 | . | TRBV14 | CASSYRVAGSTGELFF | TGTGCCAGCAGCTACAGGGTAGCGGGAAGCACCGGGGAGCTGTTTTTT
. | TRBJ2-7 | . | TRBV11-3 | CASSLTGGAYEQYF | TGTGCCAGCAGCTTAACAGGCGGTGCCTACGAGCAGTACTTC
TRBD1 | TRBJ2-5 | . | TRBV4-1 | CASSPPGGSGTGRETQYF | TGCGCCAGCAGCCCGCCAGGGGGCTCCGGGACAGGGAGGGAGACCCAGTACTTC
TRBD1 | TRBJ1-5 | . | TRBV19 | CASNRRQGWQPQHF | TGTGCCAGTAACAGACGACAGGGTTGGCAGCCCCAGCATTTT
TRBD1 | TRBJ1-2 | . | TRBV2 | CASSRDRGGYTF | TGTGCCAGCAGCCGAGACAGGGGTGGCTACACCTTC
. | TRBJ1-2 | . | TRBV11-2 | CASSLAQRSGGYTF | TGTGCCAGCAGCTTAGCCCAACGAAGCGGTGGCTACACCTTC
. | TRBJ2-7 | . | TRBV12-5 | CASGLAFPTGAPYEQYF | TGTGCTAGTGGTTTGGCATTCCCCACTGGGGCTCCCTACGAGCAGTACTTC
. | TRBJ2-2 | . | TRBV28 | CASSLGGGELFF | TGTGCCAGCAGTTTAGGCGGCGGGGAGCTGTTTTTT
. | TRBJ1-5 | . | TRBV5-8 | CASSLIVGNQPQHF | TGTGCCAGCAGCTTGATAGTCGGCAATCAGCCCCAGCATTTT
. | TRBJ2-7 | . | TRBV10-3 | CAIGGSSYEQYF | TGTGCCATCGGCGGCAGCTCCTACGAGCAGTACTTC
TRBD1 | TRBJ1-5 | . | TRBV2 | CASSEFWDRGLNNQPQHF | TGTGCCAGCAGTGAATTTTGGGACAGGGGGCTTAACAATCAGCCCCAGCATTTT
TRBD1 | TRBJ2-1 | . | TRBV4-2 | CASSQPKDRGQHNEQFF | TGTGCCAGCAGCCAACCCAAGGACAGGGGTCAACACAATGAGCAGTTCTTC
TRBD2 | TRBJ2-1 | . | TRBV10-2 | CASRSGGAYNEQFF | TGCGCCAGCAGGAGCGGGGGGGCTTACAATGAGCAGTTCTTC
. | TRBJ2-2 | once | TRBV2 | CASSPSRTANTGELFF | TGTGCCAGCAGTCCCTCTCGGACAGCGAACACCGGGGAGCTGTTTTTT
. | TRBJ1-1 | . | TRBV7-6 | CASSPFSMNTEAFF | TGTGCCAGCAGCCCCTTTAGTATGAACACTGAAGCTTTCTTT
TRBD2 | TRBJ2-5 | . | TRBV3-1/TRBV3-2 | CASSLRTSGNQETQYF | TGTGCCAGCAGCCTCCGGACTAGCGGTAACCAAGAGACCCAGTACTTC
TRBD2 | TRBJ2-3 | . | TRBV11-3 | CASSQGRWRGGPTDTQYF | TGTGCCAGCAGCCAAGGCCGGTGGCGGGGAGGGCCCACAGATACGCAGTATTTT
TRBD1 | TRBJ1-5 | . | TRBV29-1 | CSVGTGRNGQPQHF | TGCAGCGTGGGGACAGGAAGAAATGGACAGCCCCAGCATTTT
TRBD2 | TRBJ2-7 | . | TRBV7-2 | CASSARRLAGGSPEQYF | TGTGCCAGCAGCGCCAGACGTCTAGCGGGAGGTTCCCCCGAGCAGTACTTC
. | TRBJ1-4 | . | TRBV15 | CATTQADNEKLFF | TGTGCCACCACTCAGGCCGATAATGAAAAACTGTTTTTT
. | TRBJ1-5 | . | TRBV6-5 | CASRQNSNQPQHF | TGTGCCAGCAGACAAAATAGCAATCAGCCCCAGCATTTT
TRBD1 | TRBJ2-7 | few | TRBV28 | CASTKGTGPYEQYF | TGTGCCAGCACTAAGGGGACAGGGCCTTACGAGCAGTACTTC
TRBD1 | TRBJ1-4 | . | TRBV30 | CAWGPGTGGNEKLFF | TGTGCCTGGGGGCCCGGGACAGGGGGCAACGAAAAACTGTTTTTT
. | TRBJ1-3 | once | TRBV6-5 | CASMGGNTIYF | TGTGCCAGCATGGGGGGGAACACCATATATTTT
. | TRBJ2-5 | . | TRBV2 | CASGANTETQYF | TGTGCCAGCGGGGCCAACACTGAGACCCAGTACTTC
. | TRBJ1-2 | . | TRBV6-2/TRBV6-3 | CASSYQGNYGYTF | TGTGCCAGCAGTTACCAGGGGAACTATGGCTACACCTTC